This T cell receptor beta chain was sequenced in a study of blood T cell repertoires in COVID-19. On the study more broadly: Researchers got acute and convalescent COVID-19 samples from the United States, Italy and Spain.

In the source study's methods: From reference gene primer amplification, estimates of nucleated cell counts were derived. TCRdb keeps only in-frame clones here, not all; method: immunoSEQ multiplex PCR. The V and J calls and clone size are taken from that table; D and trimming were inferred from the DNA. Here the sample spans 120,000 to 150,000 clones, about nine tenths being singletons. Before they entered the study, exposed participants had met a COVID-19 case within 2 weeks. This CDR3 is 16 amino acids long. Germline assignment: CDR1 MDHEN and CDR2 SYDVKM. Trimming removed 4 bases from V and 0 bases from J, with 15 bases in between.

The sample taken for sequencing was PBMCs or T cells enriched from blood (not recorded which). This sequence joins TRBV28 and TRBJ1-1; D remains unclear. This receptor was obtained from a woman aged 40 to 49 who had been exposed to COVID-19. This chain's CDR3 is CASSSPGYNMNTEAFF. In DNA, the CDR3 is TGTGCCAGCAGTTCGCCGGGGTACAACATGAACACTGAAGCTTTCTTT.